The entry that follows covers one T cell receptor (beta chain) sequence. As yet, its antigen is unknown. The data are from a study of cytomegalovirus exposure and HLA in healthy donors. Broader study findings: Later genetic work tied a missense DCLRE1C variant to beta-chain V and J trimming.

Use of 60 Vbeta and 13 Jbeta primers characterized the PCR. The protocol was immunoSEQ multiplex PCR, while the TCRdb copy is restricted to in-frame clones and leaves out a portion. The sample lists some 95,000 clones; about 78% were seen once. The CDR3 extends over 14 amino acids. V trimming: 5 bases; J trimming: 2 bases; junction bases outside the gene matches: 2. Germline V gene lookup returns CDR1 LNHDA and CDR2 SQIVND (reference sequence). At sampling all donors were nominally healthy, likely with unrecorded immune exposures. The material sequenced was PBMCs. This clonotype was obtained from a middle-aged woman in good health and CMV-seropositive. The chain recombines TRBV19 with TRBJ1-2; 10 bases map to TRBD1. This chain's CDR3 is CASSDRGRNYGYTF. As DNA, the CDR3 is TGTGCCAGTAGTGACAGGGGGCGGAACTATGGCTACACCTTC.